The T cell receptor beta chain described here comes from a study of blood T cells in healthy people across ages. This clonotype was counted once. Using a J-beta primer mix together with a sample-barcoded 5' primer, a second PCR was run for roughly 7 to 11 cycles. TCRdb processed the 5' RACE reads anew with MiXCR; each CDR3 protein has one entry. The data contain about 670,000 distinct CDR3 sequences, about 50% of them singletons. The sample providers were healthy Caucasian people from Russia, aged about 6 to 100. PBMCs were isolated at a quantity of at least 7 million per sample. Extractions gave at least 5.5 micrograms of total RNA per sample. Germline V gene data show CDR1 as SGHVS and CDR2 as FNYEAQ. This CDR3 is 17 amino acids long. The V and J ends lost 2 bases and 0 bases, in that order; junction bases with no gene match: 4.

The chain combines TRBV7-6 with TRBJ2-1; 10 nucleotides agree with TRBD2. The sequenced material came from blood. This clonotype was obtained from a woman of 80 years or more in good health. As DNA, the CDR3 is TGTGCCAGCAGCTTAACGGCTAGCGGGAGCTCCTACAATGAGCAGTTCTTC. Translated, it gives CASSLTASGSSYNEQFF.